In this sample, the clone carrying this T cell receptor beta chain turned up many times. Its matching antigen is unknown. Every cDNA TCR molecule received its own unique molecular identifier. Each CDR3 protein gets one entry after TCRdb re-called the 5' RACE reads with MiXCR. The table has roughly 2,000 distinct CDR3 sequences, roughly 0.99% seen once. The sample is drawn from a study of spatial heterogeneity in lung cancer. Turning to the study itself: The study found that TCR transcript counts in tumor regions correlated strongly with a matched bulk RNA-seq T cell module score. Notes on the study in general: The number of expanded tumor alpha and beta chains correlated with mutation number.

Germline V gene lookup returns CDR1 SGHRS and CDR2 YFSETQ. This CDR3 contains 14 residues. V was cut by 4 bases and J by 4 bases, with 14 bases left in between. The time point is: sample taken at primary tumor resection. Donation came from some 72 patients with untreated early-stage non-small cell lung cancer. No cell sorting; template was whole RNA from tumor, lung tissue or PBMC. This clonotype was obtained from a male donor with early-stage non-small cell lung cancer. The sequences come from lung tumor tissue, collected at surgery. The chain links TRBV5-1 to TRBJ1-1; no definite D call. This CDR3 reads CASSREDWGTEAFF. The CDR3 DNA reads TGCGCCAGCAGCCGCGAGGATTGGGGCACTGAAGCTTTCTTT.